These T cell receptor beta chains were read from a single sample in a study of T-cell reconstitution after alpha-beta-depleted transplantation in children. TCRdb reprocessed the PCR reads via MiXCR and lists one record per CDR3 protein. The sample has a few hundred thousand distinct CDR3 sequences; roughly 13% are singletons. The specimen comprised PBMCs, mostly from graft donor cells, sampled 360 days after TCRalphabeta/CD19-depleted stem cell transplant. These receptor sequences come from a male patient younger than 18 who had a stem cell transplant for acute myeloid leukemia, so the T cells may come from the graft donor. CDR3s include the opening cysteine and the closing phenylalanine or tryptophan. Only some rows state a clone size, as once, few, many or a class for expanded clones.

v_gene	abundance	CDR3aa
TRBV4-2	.	CASSQERAPTDTQYF
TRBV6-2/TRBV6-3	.	CASSRLYGYTF
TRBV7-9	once	CASSSSRGVVNWETQYF
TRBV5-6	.	CASIPWGSYEQYF
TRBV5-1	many	CASSWGTGTTEKLFF
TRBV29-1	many	CSVGQGGTEAFF
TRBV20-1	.	CSAYLLAVSGTQYF
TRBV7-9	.	CASIRDSANYGYTF
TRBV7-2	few	CASSFNYDREAFF
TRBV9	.	CASSVVGGRQETQYF
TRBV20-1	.	CSARPTSGRDYNEQFF
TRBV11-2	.	CASSVSGTGGETQYF
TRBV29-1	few	CSVRQGGYEQYF
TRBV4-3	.	CASSQDIGDSEPLHF
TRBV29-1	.	CSGQGALKNIQYF
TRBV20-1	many	CSARGLGTSGNTIYF
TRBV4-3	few	CASSQDMRAQETQYF
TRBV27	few	CASSSRLAGFYNEQFF
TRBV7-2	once	CASSSSWGAKNIQYF
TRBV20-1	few	CSARTGQETQYF
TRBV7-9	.	CASSLVGQGVIYF
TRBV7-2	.	CASSLAPLQGPSYNEQFF
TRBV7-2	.	CASSLAWGQGSFF
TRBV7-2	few	CASSLRRTSGSYLPEQYF
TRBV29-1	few	CSVEVMDRRPYF
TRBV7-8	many	CASRWKMPDTQYF
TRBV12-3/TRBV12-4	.	CASSLALVSYNEQFF
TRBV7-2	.	CASRAGQRLGGYTF
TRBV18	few	CASSDRTQYF
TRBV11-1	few	CASSLGVGVVGSSYNEQFF
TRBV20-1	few	CSASGTSGRLQETQYF
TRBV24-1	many	CATSDAISQSCYEQYF
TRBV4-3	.	CASSQSYPRNSFDEQFF
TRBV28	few	CASSLEGALYQPQHF
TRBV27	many	CASSSNYEQYF
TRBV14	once	CASSQKHTGTPTGETQYF
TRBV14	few	CASSLPGGLLHF
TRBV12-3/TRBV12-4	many	CASSFNEGSHEQYF
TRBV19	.	CASSDRPPETQYF
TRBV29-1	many	CSVDRQYHSDTQYF
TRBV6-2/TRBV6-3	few	CASSYPLAGGGEQYF